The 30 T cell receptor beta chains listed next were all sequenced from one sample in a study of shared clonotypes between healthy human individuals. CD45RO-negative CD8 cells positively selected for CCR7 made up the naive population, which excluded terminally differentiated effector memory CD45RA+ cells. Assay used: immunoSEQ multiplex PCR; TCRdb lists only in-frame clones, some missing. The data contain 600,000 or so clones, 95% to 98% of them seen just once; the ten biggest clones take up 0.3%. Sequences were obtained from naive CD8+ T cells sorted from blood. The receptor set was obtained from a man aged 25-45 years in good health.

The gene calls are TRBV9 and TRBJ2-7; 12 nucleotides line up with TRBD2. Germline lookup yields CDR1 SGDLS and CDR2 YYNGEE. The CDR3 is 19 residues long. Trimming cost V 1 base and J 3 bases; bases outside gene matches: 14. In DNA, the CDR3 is TGTGCCAGCAGCGTACCCACTCTAGCGGGAGGGCCCTCGGTCTACGAGCAGTACTTC. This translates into CASSVPTLAGGPSVYEQYF.

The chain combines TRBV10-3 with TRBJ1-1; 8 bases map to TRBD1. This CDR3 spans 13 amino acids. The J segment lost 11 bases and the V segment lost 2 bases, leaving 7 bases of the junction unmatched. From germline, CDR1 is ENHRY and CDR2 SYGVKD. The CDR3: CAISEQGAMGAFF. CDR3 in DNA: TGTGCCATCAGTGAGCAGGGGGCGATGGGGGCTTTCTTT.

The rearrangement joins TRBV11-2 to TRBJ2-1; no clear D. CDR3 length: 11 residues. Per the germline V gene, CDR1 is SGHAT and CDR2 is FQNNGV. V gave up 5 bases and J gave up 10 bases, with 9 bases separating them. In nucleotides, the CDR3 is TGTGCCAGCAGCCGATCCTACGAGCAGTTCTTC. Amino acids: CASSRSYEQFF.

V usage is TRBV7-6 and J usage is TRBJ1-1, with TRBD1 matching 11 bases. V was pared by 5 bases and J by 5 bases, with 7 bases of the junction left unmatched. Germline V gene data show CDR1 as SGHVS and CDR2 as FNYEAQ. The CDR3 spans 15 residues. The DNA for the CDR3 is TGTGCCAGCAGCCTGCGGACAGGGGGCGTAACTGAAGCTTTCTTT. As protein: CASSLRTGGVTEAFF.

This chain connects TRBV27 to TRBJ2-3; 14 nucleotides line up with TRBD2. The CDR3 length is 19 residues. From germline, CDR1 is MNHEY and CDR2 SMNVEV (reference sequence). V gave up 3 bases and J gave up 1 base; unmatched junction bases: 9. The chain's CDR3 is CASSFFGTSGRRGTDTQYF. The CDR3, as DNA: TGTGCCAGCAGTTTCTTCGGGACTAGCGGGAGAAGGGGCACAGATACGCAGTATTTT.

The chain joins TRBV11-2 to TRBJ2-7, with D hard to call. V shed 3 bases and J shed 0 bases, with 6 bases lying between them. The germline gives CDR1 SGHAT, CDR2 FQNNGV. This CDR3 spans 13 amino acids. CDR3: CASSFHYSYEQYF. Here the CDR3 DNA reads TGTGCCAGCAGCTTCCATTACTCCTACGAGCAGTACTTC.

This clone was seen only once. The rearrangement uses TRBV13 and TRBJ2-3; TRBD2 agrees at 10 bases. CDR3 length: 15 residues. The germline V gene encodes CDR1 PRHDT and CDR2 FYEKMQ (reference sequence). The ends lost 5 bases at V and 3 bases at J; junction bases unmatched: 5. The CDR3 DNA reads TGTGCCAGCAGCCCTAGCGGGAGTCGAACAGATACGCAGTATTTT. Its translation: CASSPSGSRTDTQYF.

Here the CDR3 DNA reads TGTGCCATCCGGGGCGGCCTCACAGATACGCAGTATTTT. Translated: CAIRGGLTDTQYF. The chain is built from TRBV10-3 and TRBJ2-3; TRBD1 or TRBD2 may be the D gene (5 bases each). Germline CDR1 is ENHRY and CDR2 is SYGVKD. Trimming pared 8 bases from V and 2 bases from J, leaving 11 bases between. This CDR3 has 13 residues.

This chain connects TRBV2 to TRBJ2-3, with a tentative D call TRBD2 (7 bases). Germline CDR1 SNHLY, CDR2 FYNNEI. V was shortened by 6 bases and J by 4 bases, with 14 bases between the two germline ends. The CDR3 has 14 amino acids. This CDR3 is CASSLGGGSDTQYF. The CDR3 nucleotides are TGTGCCAGCAGCCTGGGAGGGGGTTCAGATACGCAGTATTTT.

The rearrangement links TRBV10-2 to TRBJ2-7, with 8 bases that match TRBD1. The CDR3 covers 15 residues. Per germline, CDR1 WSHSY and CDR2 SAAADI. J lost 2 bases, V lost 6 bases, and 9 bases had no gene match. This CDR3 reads CASRPTGGATYEQYF. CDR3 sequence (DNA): TGCGCCAGCAGGCCCACAGGGGGAGCCACCTACGAGCAGTACTTC.

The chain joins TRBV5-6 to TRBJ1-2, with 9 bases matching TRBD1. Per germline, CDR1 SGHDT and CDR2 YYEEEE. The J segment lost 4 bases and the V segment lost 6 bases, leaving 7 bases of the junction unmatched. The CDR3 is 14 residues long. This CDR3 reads CASNNRGHLYGYTF. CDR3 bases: TGTGCCAGCAACAACAGGGGGCACCTCTATGGCTACACCTTC.

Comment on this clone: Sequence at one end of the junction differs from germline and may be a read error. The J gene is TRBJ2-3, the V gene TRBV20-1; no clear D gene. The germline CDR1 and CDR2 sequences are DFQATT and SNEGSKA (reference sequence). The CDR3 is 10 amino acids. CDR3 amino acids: CSILTDTQYF. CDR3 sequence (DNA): TGTAGTATCCTAACAGATACGCAGTATTTT.

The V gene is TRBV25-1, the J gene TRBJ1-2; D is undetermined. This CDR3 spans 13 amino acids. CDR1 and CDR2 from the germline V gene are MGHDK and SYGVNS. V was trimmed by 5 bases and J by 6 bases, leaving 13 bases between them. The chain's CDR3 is CASSQQTGDGYTF. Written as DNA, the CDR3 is TGTGCCAGCAGTCAACAAACTGGCGATGGCTACACCTTC.

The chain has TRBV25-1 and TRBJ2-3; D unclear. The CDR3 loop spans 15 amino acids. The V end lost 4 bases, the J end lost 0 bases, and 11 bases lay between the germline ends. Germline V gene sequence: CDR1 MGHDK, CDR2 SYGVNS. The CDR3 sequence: CASSGSRRSTDTQYF. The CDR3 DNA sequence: TGTGCCAGCAGTGGGTCGCGGCGGAGCACAGATACGCAGTATTTT.

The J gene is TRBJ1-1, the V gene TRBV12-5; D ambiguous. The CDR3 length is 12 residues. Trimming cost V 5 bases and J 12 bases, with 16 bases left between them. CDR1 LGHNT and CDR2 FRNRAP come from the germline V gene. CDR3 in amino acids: CASGPTQPATFF. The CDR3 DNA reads TGTGCTAGTGGTCCTACTCAGCCCGCAACTTTCTTT.

The CDR3 bases are TGTGCCAGCAGCTGGACTAGCGCGTCCTACAATGAGCAGTTCTTC. Translated, it gives CASSWTSASYNEQFF. The J gene is TRBJ2-1, the V gene TRBV5-8; 9 nucleotides align to TRBD2. The CDR3 is made up of 15 amino acids. Germline assignment: CDR1 SGHTS and CDR2 YDEGEE. After removal of 3 bases from V and 1 base from J, the junction contained 2 bases not matched to a gene.

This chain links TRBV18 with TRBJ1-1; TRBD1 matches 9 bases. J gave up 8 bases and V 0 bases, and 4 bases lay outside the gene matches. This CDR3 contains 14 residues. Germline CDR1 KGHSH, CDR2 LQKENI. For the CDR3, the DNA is TGTGCCAGCTCACCACCGACAGGGGGGCCGGAAGCTTTCTTT. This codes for CASSPPTGGPEAFF. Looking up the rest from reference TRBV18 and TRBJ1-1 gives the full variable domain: NAGVMQNPRHLVRRRGQEARLRCSPMKGHSHVYWYRQLPEEGLKFMVYLQKENIIDESGMPKERFSAEFPKEGPSILRIQQVVRGDSAAYFCASSPPTGGPEAFFGQGTRLTVV.

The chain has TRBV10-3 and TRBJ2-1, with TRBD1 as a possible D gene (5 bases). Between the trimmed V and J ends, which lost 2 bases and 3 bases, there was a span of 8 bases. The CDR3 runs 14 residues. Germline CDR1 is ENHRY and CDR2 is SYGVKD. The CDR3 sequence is CAISEARDYNEQFF. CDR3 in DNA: TGTGCCATCAGTGAGGCCAGGGACTACAATGAGCAGTTCTTC.

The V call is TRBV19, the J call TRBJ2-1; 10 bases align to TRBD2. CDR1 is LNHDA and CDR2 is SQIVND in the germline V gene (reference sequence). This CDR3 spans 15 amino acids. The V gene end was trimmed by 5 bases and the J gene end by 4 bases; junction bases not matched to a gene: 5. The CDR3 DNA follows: TGTGCCAGTAGTCCCGGGACTAGCGCTTACAATGAGCAGTTCTTC. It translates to CASSPGTSAYNEQFF.

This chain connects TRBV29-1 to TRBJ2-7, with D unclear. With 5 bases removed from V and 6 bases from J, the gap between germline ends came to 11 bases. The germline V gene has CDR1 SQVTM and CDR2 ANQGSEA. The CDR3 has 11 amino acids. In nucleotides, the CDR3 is TGCAGCGTTTTTGACCCTCTCGAGCAGTACTTC. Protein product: CSVFDPLEQYF.

The CDR3 region is CASSSLTGGLGNTEAFF. CDR3 nucleotides: TGCGCCAGCAGCTCTTTAACCGGGGGATTAGGGAACACTGAAGCTTTCTTT. This sequence joins TRBV5-1 and TRBJ1-1; a possible D gene is TRBD1 (5 bases). The CDR3 totals 17 residues. V lost 3 bases and J 1 base, leaving 19 bases between the germline ends. Germline V CDR1 and CDR2: SGHRS, YFSETQ.

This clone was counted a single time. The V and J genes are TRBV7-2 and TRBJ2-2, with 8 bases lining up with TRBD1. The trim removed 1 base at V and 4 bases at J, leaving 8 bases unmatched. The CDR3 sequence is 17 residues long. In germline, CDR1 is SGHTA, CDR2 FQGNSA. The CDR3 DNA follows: TGTGCCAGCAGCTTAGTTTTTGGACAGGGTTTCACCGGGGAGCTGTTTTTT. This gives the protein CASSLVFGQGFTGELFF.

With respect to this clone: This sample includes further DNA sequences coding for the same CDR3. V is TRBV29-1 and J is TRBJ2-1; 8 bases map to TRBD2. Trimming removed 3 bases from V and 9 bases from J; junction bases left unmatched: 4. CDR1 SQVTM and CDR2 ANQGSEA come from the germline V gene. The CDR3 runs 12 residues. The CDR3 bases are TGCAGCGTTGAGAGCCTAGCGGGTGAGCAGTTCTTC. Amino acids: CSVESLAGEQFF.

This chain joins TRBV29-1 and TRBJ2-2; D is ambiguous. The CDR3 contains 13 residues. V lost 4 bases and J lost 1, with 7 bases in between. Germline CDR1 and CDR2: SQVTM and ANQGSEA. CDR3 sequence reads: CSVADGNTGELFF. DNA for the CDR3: TGCAGCGTTGCAGACGGGAACACCGGGGAGCTGTTTTTT.

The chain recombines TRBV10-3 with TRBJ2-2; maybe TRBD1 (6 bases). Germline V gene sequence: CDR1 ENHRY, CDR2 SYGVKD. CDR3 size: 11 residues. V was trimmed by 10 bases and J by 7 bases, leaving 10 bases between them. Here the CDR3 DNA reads TGTGCCACCACGACAGGCGGGGAGCTGTTTTTT. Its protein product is CATTTGGELFF.

The CDR3 DNA sequence: TGTGCCAGCAGTCCGTTCTCGGCCGGACCAAATCAGCCCCAGCATTTT. It yields the protein CASSPFSAGPNQPQHF. The V call is TRBV6-6, the J call TRBJ1-5; D is undetermined. The CDR3 totals 16 residues. V dropped 5 bases and J dropped 4 bases, with 18 bases sitting between them. The germline gives CDR1 MNHNY, CDR2 SVGAGI (reference sequence).

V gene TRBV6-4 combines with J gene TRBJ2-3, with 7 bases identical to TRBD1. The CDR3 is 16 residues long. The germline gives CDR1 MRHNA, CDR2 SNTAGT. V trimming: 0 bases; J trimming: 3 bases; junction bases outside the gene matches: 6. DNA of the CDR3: TGTGCCAGCAGTGACTCCCCGGACAGGACGACAGATACGCAGTATTTT. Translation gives CASSDSPDRTTDTQYF.

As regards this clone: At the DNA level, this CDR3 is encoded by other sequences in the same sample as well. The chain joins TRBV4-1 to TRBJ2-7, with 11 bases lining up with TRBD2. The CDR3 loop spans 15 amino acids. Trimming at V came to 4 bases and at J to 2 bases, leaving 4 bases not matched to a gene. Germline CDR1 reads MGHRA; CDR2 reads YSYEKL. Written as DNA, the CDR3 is TGCGCCAGCAGCCCCCGACTAGCGGGAACCTACGAGCAGTACTTC. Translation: CASSPRLAGTYEQYF.

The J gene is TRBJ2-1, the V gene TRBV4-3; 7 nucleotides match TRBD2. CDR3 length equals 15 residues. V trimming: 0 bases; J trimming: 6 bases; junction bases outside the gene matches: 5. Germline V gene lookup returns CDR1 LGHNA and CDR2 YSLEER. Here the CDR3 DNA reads TGCGCCAGCAGCCAAGATGGCGGGAGTGGCAATGAGCAGTTCTTC. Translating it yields CASSQDGGSGNEQFF.

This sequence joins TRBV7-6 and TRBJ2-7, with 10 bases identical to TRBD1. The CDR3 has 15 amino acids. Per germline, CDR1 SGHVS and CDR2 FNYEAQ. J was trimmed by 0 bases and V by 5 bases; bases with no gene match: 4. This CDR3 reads CASSTRQGASYEQYF. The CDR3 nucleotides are TGTGCCAGCAGCACCCGACAGGGGGCCTCCTACGAGCAGTACTTC.